A selection of T cell receptor beta chains follows, all from one sample in a study of shared clonotypes between healthy human individuals. Using immunoSEQ multiplex PCR, the repertoire was profiled, and TCRdb retains in-frame clones only, with some absent. The repertoire holds about 2,100,000 clones, with around 93% as singletons. Sample: naive CD8+ T cells from PBMCs. Source of these receptors: a young man in good health. Some clones in this sample may be carry-over from other donors' samples. Each CDR3 is given with its conserved first and last residue. D genes are given only for firm matches. Only part of the rows carry a size: once, few, many, or a class if the clone is expanded.

abundance,v_gene,d_gene,j_gene,CDR3nt,CDR3aa
-,TRBV6-6,-,TRBJ1-1,TGTGCCAGCAGTAGGGCGGCGGGCACTGAAGCTTTCTTT,CASSRAAGTEAFF
-,TRBV6-6,TRBD1,TRBJ1-1,TGTGCCACCAGACGGGACAGGGGGTTGGACACTGAAGCTTTCTTT,CATRRDRGLDTEAFF
-,TRBV27,-,TRBJ2-3,TGTGCCAGCAGTTCCTCGGACGCCGCTATTTGGCCCCCCGATGCGCAGTATTTT,CASSSSDAAIWPPDAQYF
-,TRBV6-5,-,TRBJ2-1,TGTGCCAGCAGTTACGGGGGAGGGGGCTACAATGAGCAGTTCTTC,CASSYGGGGYNEQFF
-,TRBV9,TRBD2,TRBJ2-3,TGTGCCAGCAGCGTAGGGGAGCGGGAGGCCCGAAATACGCAGTATTTT,CASSVGEREARNTQYF
-,TRBV27,-,TRBJ2-2,TGTGCCAGCAGTTTTTTTGGCGGGGAGCTGTTTTTT,CASSFFGGELFF
once,TRBV5-6,TRBD2,TRBJ2-7,TGTGCCAGCAGTGCCGGGGGGTCCTACGAGCAGTACTTC,CASSAGGSYEQYF
-,TRBV4-1,-,TRBJ1-1,TGCGCCAGCAGCCAACGGGCAGGGGCGACGAACACTGAAGCTTTCTTT,CASSQRAGATNTEAFF
-,TRBV9,TRBD2,TRBJ2-7,TGTGCCAGCAGCCACGCTAGCGGGAGCCCGATTGGGGAGCAGTACTTC,CASSHASGSPIGEQYF
-,TRBV6-5,-,TRBJ1-1,TGTGCCAGCAGTTATGTCACAGGGCGGACTGAAGCTTTCTTT,CASSYVTGRTEAFF
-,TRBV7-3,TRBD2,TRBJ2-1,TGTGCCAGCAGCCCTGAGCGGGGGCACAATGAGCAGTTCTTC,CASSPERGHNEQFF
-,TRBV28,TRBD2,TRBJ2-7,TGTGCCAGCATCCCGCACCGGTCGCGGGAGGGTCAATACGAGCAGTACTTC,CASIPHRSREGQYEQYF
-,TRBV2,-,TRBJ1-1,TGTGCCAGCAGTTTCAGGTTGGGGGACACTGAAGCTTTCTTT,CASSFRLGDTEAFF
-,TRBV27,-,TRBJ1-2,TGTGCACCCCGGGTTAAGGCTTGGGGGATTCAACACTATGGCTACACCTTC,CAPRVKAWGIQHYGYTF
-,TRBV11-2,-,TRBJ1-2,TGTGCCAGCAGCACCTCTACCGGGGGCAACTATGGCTACACCTTC,CASSTSTGGNYGYTF
-,TRBV6-1,-,TRBJ2-7,TGTGCCAGCAGTATCCCGGTGGGCGGAACCTACGAGCAGTACTTC,CASSIPVGGTYEQYF
-,TRBV9,-,TRBJ2-3,TGTGCCAGCAGCGTCGGGACAACAAGCACAGATACGCAGTATTTT,CASSVGTTSTDTQYF
-,TRBV19,TRBD2,TRBJ2-1,TGTGCCAGTAGTATTGGGACTAGCGGGTACAATGAGCAGTTCTTC,CASSIGTSGYNEQFF
-,TRBV7-9,-,TRBJ2-1,TGTGCCAGCAGCTTAGCGTTCAGAGGGAATGAGCAGTTCTTC,CASSLAFRGNEQFF
once,TRBV11-3,TRBD1,TRBJ2-3,TGTGCCAGCAGCTGGGGGCAGGGGGCCACAGATACGCAGTATTTT,CASSWGQGATDTQYF
-,TRBV7-9,-,TRBJ1-1,TGTGCCAGCATCCAAGGGACCGAAGCTTTCTTT,CASIQGTEAFF
few,TRBV7-3,-,TRBJ1-4,TGTGCCAGCAGCTTAAGCGGGGGCACTAATGAAAAACTGTTTTTT,CASSLSGGTNEKLFF
-,TRBV9,TRBD1,TRBJ2-1,TGTGCCAGCAGCGCAGAAGGGACAGCCTCCTACAATGAGCAGTTCTTC,CASSAEGTASYNEQFF
-,TRBV7-8,-,TRBJ1-1,TGTGCCAGCAGGGGGTCGGGGAGCACTGAAGCTTTCTTT,CASRGSGSTEAFF
-,TRBV28,TRBD1,TRBJ2-3,TGTGCCAGCAGTTTCAGGACAGGGGTTCACACAGATACGCAGTATTTT,CASSFRTGVHTDTQYF
-,TRBV11-1,-,TRBJ2-7,TGTGCCAGCAGCTTAGTCGGGACGGCCACCTACGAGCAGTACTTC,CASSLVGTATYEQYF
-,TRBV4-3,TRBD2,TRBJ2-1,TGCGCCAGCAGCCACAAACTAGCGGCCTACAATGAGCAGTTCTTC,CASSHKLAAYNEQFF
-,TRBV4-3,TRBD1,TRBJ2-3,TGCGCCAGCAGCCAAGAAGGGGAAGGACAGGGACTCACAGATACGCAGTATTTT,CASSQEGEGQGLTDTQYF
once,TRBV18,TRBD2,TRBJ2-1,TGTGCCAGCTCAGCGGCGGGAGGGAAGTACAATGAGCAGTTCTTC,CASSAAGGKYNEQFF
-,TRBV7-9,-,TRBJ2-6,TGTGCCAGCAGCTTAGTTTACGCCACCGGGGCCAACGTCCTGACTTTC,CASSLVYATGANVLTF
-,TRBV30,-,TRBJ1-2,TGTGCCTGGTTAATAGGGGCGCTTGGCTACACCTTC,CAWLIGALGYTF
once,TRBV27,TRBD2,TRBJ2-1,TGTGCCAGCGGATACAACACCGGGACTAGCGGGTACAATGAGCAGTTCTTC,CASGYNTGTSGYNEQFF
-,TRBV27,-,TRBJ2-3,TGTGCCAGCAGTTTACTTAACCCCTTGGCAGATACGCAGTATTTT,CASSLLNPLADTQYF
-,TRBV21-1,-,TRBJ2-7,TGTGCCAGCAGCAAAGGGTCAGGGGGCGCGGATCTGTTCTACGAGCAGTACTTC,CASSKGSGGADLFYEQYF
-,TRBV5-1,TRBD2,TRBJ2-7,TGCGCCAGCAGCTTGGCCGGGACTAGCGACGAGCAGTACTTC,CASSLAGTSDEQYF
-,TRBV28,-,TRBJ2-7,TGTGCCAGCCGAGTCCCAAGCTCCTACGAGCAGTACTTC,CASRVPSSYEQYF
-,TRBV27,TRBD1,TRBJ2-7,TGTGCCAGCAGTTTAGGGACAGGGGTGCGGGAGCAGTACTTC,CASSLGTGVREQYF
-,TRBV28,TRBD1,TRBJ2-3,TGTGCCAGCAGTTTACTGAGGGGGCAGGCAGATACGCAGTATTTT,CASSLLRGQADTQYF
once,TRBV19,-,TRBJ2-1,TGTGCCAGTAGTATAGGCTCGATGGGCCGCAATGAGCAGTTCTTC,CASSIGSMGRNEQFF
once,TRBV2,-,TRBJ2-3,TGTGCCAGCACCCAGGGGGGGGCCACAGATACGCAGTATTTT,CASTQGGATDTQYF
-,TRBV5-5,-,TRBJ1-5,TGTGCCAGCAGCTTGGAAATAGGGGACCAGCCCCAGCATTTT,CASSLEIGDQPQHF
-,TRBV27,TRBD2,TRBJ2-4,TGTGCCAGCAGTTCAGCGGGAGTGGGTTACATTCAGTACTTC,CASSSAGVGYIQYF
-,TRBV28,-,TRBJ2-4,TGTGCCAGCAGTCCCCCGGCGGGGCTAGCCAAAAACATTCAGTACTTC,CASSPPAGLAKNIQYF
-,TRBV27,-,TRBJ2-2,TGTGCCAGCAGTTTATATGGGGAGCTGTTTTTT,CASSLYGELFF
-,TRBV6-5,-,TRBJ1-2,TGTGCCAGCAGTTTTATAACGGGGAGAGATGGCTACACCTTC,CASSFITGRDGYTF
-,TRBV6-5,-,TRBJ2-1,TGTGCCAGCAGTTCCACAGGGCCCAATGAGCAGTTCTTC,CASSSTGPNEQFF
-,TRBV6-1,TRBD1,TRBJ1-5,TGTGCCAGCAGTGCCCCCTGGGACAGATATCAGCCCCAGCATTTT,CASSAPWDRYQPQHF
-,TRBV6-5,-,TRBJ1-1,TGTGCCAGCACCCGAAATCCGACCCCAGACACTGAAGCTTTCTTT,CASTRNPTPDTEAFF
-,TRBV28,-,TRBJ2-7,TGTGCCAGCAGAAATCGACAGGCGACCCACGAGCAGTACTTC,CASRNRQATHEQYF
once,TRBV28,TRBD1,TRBJ1-2,TGTGCCAGCAGTTTGGGACAGAATTCTAACTATGGCTACACCTTC,CASSLGQNSNYGYTF
-,TRBV7-2,-,TRBJ2-3,TGTGCCAGCAGCTTAGGGGAGGCTAGCACAGATACGCAGTATTTT,CASSLGEASTDTQYF
-,TRBV5-6,-,TRBJ2-2,TGTGCCAGCAGCGGAGACACCGGGGAGCTGTTTTTT,CASSGDTGELFF
-,TRBV7-9,-,TRBJ2-1,TGTGCCAGCAGCTTAGTTCCCCTAGTGAGCTCCTACAATGAGCAGTTCTTC,CASSLVPLVSSYNEQFF
once,TRBV4-3,-,TRBJ2-7,TGCGCCAGCAGCCAGGGGAGGCAGACCTACGAGCAGTACTTC,CASSQGRQTYEQYF
-,TRBV19,-,TRBJ2-2,TGTGCCAGTAGTACAGACCTAACCGGGGAGCTGTTTTTT,CASSTDLTGELFF
-,TRBV30,TRBD1,TRBJ1-2,TGTGCCTGGGTGGGACAGGGTAGAGGCTACACCTTC,CAWVGQGRGYTF
-,TRBV6-5,-,TRBJ1-5,TGTGCCAGCAGCTTTGGACGGGGTAAGCCCCAGCATTTT,CASSFGRGKPQHF
-,TRBV5-1,-,TRBJ2-1,TGCGCCAGCAGCTTGGAGAAATATGAGCAGTTCTTC,CASSLEKYEQFF
-,TRBV11-1,TRBD1,TRBJ1-4,TGTGCCAGCAGCCCGGGACAGGGTTTACTCGGTAATGAAAAACTGTTTTTT,CASSPGQGLLGNEKLFF
-,TRBV27,TRBD2,TRBJ2-6,TGTGCCAGCAGAACGACTAGCGGGGGGTGGTCCGGGGCCAACGTCCTGACTTTC,CASRTTSGGWSGANVLTF